Below are 5 T cell receptor beta chains sequenced from a single sample in a study of shared clonotypes between healthy human individuals. Here immunoSEQ multiplex PCR was the method, and the copy in TCRdb shows in-frame clones only, minus some. The data hold around 990,000 clones, with approximately 75% observed a single time. Sequenced: memory CD4+ T cells from PBMCs. Noted subset: CD45RA-negative fraction. These receptors were obtained from a man aged 18 to 30 in good health. Some clones in this sample may be carry-over from other donors' samples.

The chain recombines TRBV11-1 with TRBJ2-7; 10 nucleotides line up with TRBD2. Germline trimming cut 5 bases from V and 4 bases from J; bases unmatched to any gene: 5. Germline V gives CDR1 SGHAT, CDR2 FQDESV (reference sequence). The CDR3 spans 14 residues. DNA for the CDR3: TGTGCCAGCAGCCCGGGACTAGCGAGGTACGAGCAGTACTTC. Translating gives CASSPGLARYEQYF.

The chain uses TRBV5-4 and TRBJ2-1; a weak D match, TRBD1 (6 bases). This CDR3 has 12 residues. Trimming left V 4 bases short and J 15 bases short, with 17 bases between. The germline gives CDR1 SGHNT, CDR2 YYREEE (reference sequence). The CDR3 nucleotides are TGTGCCAGCAGCGGAACAACAGGGTCTTGGTTCTTC. Translating gives CASSGTTGSWFF.

The rearrangement links TRBV5-1 to TRBJ2-1, with D uncertain. From germline, CDR1 is SGHRS and CDR2 YFSETQ. Trimming shortened V by 4 bases and J by 0 bases, and 8 bases separated the two germline ends. The CDR3 is 14 residues long. CDR3: CASSPTGSYNEQFF. CDR3 nucleotides: TGCGCCAGCAGCCCCACCGGCTCCTACAATGAGCAGTTCTTC.

In DNA form, the CDR3 reads TGTGCCAGCAGTTTTGGGGGGGTCTCCTACGAGCAGTACTTC. Amino acid sequence: CASSFGGVSYEQYF. The chain recombines TRBV28 with TRBJ2-7, with 7 bases fitting TRBD2. CDR1 and CDR2 from the germline V gene are MDHEN and SYDVKM. Trimming at V came to 3 bases and at J to 0 bases, leaving 2 bases not matched to a gene. The CDR3 length is 14 residues.

This clone turned up a few times. The chain links TRBV19 to TRBJ1-5; no reliable D call. This CDR3 has 14 residues. V lost 5 bases and J 3 bases, leaving 11 bases between the germline ends. The V gene's germline CDR1 is LNHDA and CDR2 SQIVND (reference sequence). The CDR3 region has the DNA TGTGCCAGTAGTCAGTCTTGGGACAATCAGCCCCAGCATTTT. This gives the protein CASSQSWDNQPQHF.